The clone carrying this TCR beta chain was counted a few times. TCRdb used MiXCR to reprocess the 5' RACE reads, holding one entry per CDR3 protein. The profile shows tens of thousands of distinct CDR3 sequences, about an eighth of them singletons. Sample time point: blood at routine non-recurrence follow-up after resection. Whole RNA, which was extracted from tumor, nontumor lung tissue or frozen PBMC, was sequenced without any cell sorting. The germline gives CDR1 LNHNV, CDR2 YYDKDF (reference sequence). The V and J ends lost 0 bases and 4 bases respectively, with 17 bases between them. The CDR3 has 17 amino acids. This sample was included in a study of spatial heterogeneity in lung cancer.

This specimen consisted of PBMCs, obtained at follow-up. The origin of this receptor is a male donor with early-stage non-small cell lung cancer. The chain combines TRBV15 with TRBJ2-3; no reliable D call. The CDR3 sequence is CATSRDPTRGVADTQYF. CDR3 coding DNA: TGTGCCACCAGCAGAGATCCCACTCGCGGAGTTGCAGATACGCAGTATTTT.